The present entry profiles one T cell receptor beta chain with its context. Assay used: immunoSEQ multiplex PCR; TCRdb lists only in-frame clones, some missing. The sample carries 130,000 or so clones, over 85% recorded once. The sample originates from a study of T cell responses to AZD1222 COVID-19 vaccine. The germline V gene has CDR1 WSHSY and CDR2 SAAADI. This CDR3 has 13 residues. V was clipped by 8 bases and J by 3 bases, with 13 bases between them. Material: peripheral blood, obtained on day 0 of AZD1222 vaccination. This chain links TRBV10-2 with TRBJ1-2; the D is unclear. This receptor was taken from an adult in good health. The CDR3 sequence: CASWGAGDYGYTF. CDR3 bases: TGCGCCAGCTGGGGTGCCGGGGACTATGGCTACACCTTC.